The next 14 T cell receptor beta chains were all read from a single sample in a study of blood T cell repertoires in COVID-19. TCRdb's copy holds only in-frame clones and misses some; the assay was immunoSEQ multiplex PCR. Of 200,000 or so clones in the sample, roughly 80% were seen once. The specimen was peripheral blood. All receptors come from a woman older than 75 with acute or convalescent COVID-19.

This chain connects TRBV7-2 to TRBJ2-2; 8 positions agree with TRBD1. The CDR3 loop spans 12 amino acids. V shed 5 bases, J shed 15 bases, and the junction held 8 bases outside the gene matches. Looked up from germline, CDR1 is SGHTA and CDR2 is FQGNSA. The CDR3 protein is CASSTRTGLVFF. The CDR3 nucleotides read TGTGCCAGCAGCACCAGGACAGGGCTGGTGTTTTTT.

The CDR3 region has the DNA TGTGCCAGCAGCGGGGGACAGGGGGCGGTTGAAGCTTTCTTT. Amino acids: CASSGGQGAVEAFF. The V and J genes are TRBV21-1 and TRBJ1-1; TRBD1 reflects the table's D call only, with no check against the DNA. TRBV21-1 is classified as a pseudogene. The CDR3 extends over 14 amino acids.

This clone appeared once. DNA of the CDR3: TGCGCCAGCAGCGCGGGACAGGGGGCATCCGGGGAGCTGTTTTTT. It codes for CASSAGQGASGELFF. V is TRBV4-1 and J is TRBJ2-2; 12 nucleotides agree with TRBD1. In germline, CDR1 is MGHRA, CDR2 YSYEKL. The CDR3 totals 15 residues. V was clipped by 5 bases and J by 6 bases; unmatched bases: 4.

This chain links TRBV20-1 with TRBJ2-1; D call uncertain. The CDR3 has 11 residues. The germline CDR1 and CDR2 sequences are DFQATT and SNEGSKA (reference sequence). The V and J ends lost 3 bases and 5 bases respectively, with 5 bases between them. The CDR3: CSASDNNEQFF. Here the CDR3 DNA reads TGCAGTGCTAGTGATAACAATGAGCAGTTCTTC.

This clone was counted a single time. In DNA form, the CDR3 reads TGTGCCAGCAGTGATAGGACAGCTAGCAATCAGCCCCAGCATTTT. As protein: CASSDRTASNQPQHF. The chain combines TRBV2 with TRBJ1-5; tentatively, D is TRBD1 (6 bases). The V gene's germline CDR1 is SNHLY and CDR2 FYNNEI. This CDR3 region has 15 residues. V was clipped by 3 bases and J by 0 bases, with 9 bases between them.

V and J are TRBV4-1 and TRBJ2-7; no firm D call. V was pared by 4 bases and J by 5 bases, with 15 bases between. The CDR3 is 14 amino acids. Germline CDR1 is MGHRA and CDR2 is YSYEKL. CDR3 bases: TGCGCCAGCAGCCCTTCTAGTAATTCCCACGAGCAGTACTTC. This gives the protein CASSPSSNSHEQYF.

The rearrangement uses TRBV19 and TRBJ2-7, with D possibly matching TRBD1 (5 bases). This CDR3 region has 13 residues. The V end lost 4 bases, the J end lost 2 bases, and 9 bases lay between the germline ends. Germline CDR1 and CDR2: LNHDA and SQIVND (reference sequence). CDR3 region: CASSKQVTYEQYF. CDR3 bases: TGTGCCAGTAGTAAACAGGTTACCTACGAGCAGTACTTC.

The rearrangement links TRBV2 to TRBJ2-7, with a tentative D call TRBD2 (6 bases). Germline lookup yields CDR1 SNHLY and CDR2 FYNNEI. V gave up 1 base and J gave up 4 bases, with 14 bases separating them. There are 15 residues in the CDR3. The CDR3 coding sequence is TGTGCCAGCAGTGAAGTTACGGGGGTCACTTACGAGCAGTACTTC. Protein sequence: CASSEVTGVTYEQYF.

The chain recombines TRBV5-1 with TRBJ2-1; TRBD1 aligns across 9 bases. In germline, CDR1 is SGHRS, CDR2 YFSETQ. The CDR3 runs to 15 residues. Unmatched junction bases numbered 3, after V lost 2 bases and J lost 3 bases. CDR3 DNA: TGCGCCAGCAGCTTAGGACAGGGGTTCTACAATGAGCAGTTCTTC. The encoded protein is CASSLGQGFYNEQFF. Full variable domain (rest looked up from reference TRBV5-1 and TRBJ2-1): KAGVTQTPRYLIKTRGQQVTLSCSPISGHRSVSWYQQTPGQGLQFLFEYFSETQRNKGNFPGRFSGRQFSNSRSEMNVSTLELGDSALYLCASSLGQGFYNEQFFGPGTRLTVL.

The chain joins TRBV30 to TRBJ2-1; D uncertain. Trimming stripped 1 base from V and 6 bases from J, with 10 bases between. This CDR3 has 13 amino acids. Germline CDR1 is GTSNPN and CDR2 is SVGIG (reference sequence). CDR3 DNA sequence: TGTGCCTGGAGTGCGGAGAGGATCAATGAGCAGTTCTTC. Its protein is CAWSAERINEQFF.

The chain is built from TRBV4-3 and TRBJ2-1; 8 bases map to TRBD2. The CDR3 contains 14 residues. Germline V gene lookup returns CDR1 LGHNA and CDR2 YSLEER. V shed 8 bases, J shed 5 bases, and the junction held 8 bases outside the gene matches. CDR3 bases: TGCGCCAGCTCCGGGACGGGGGGGAACAATGAGCAGTTCTTC. This gives the protein CASSGTGGNNEQFF.

This clone was seen more than once but under ten times. This sequence joins TRBV30 and TRBJ1-2, with 7 nucleotides matching TRBD1. Germline CDR1 reads GTSNPN; CDR2 reads SVGIG (reference sequence). The CDR3 has 15 residues. The V gene end was trimmed by 0 bases and the J gene end by 8 bases; junction bases not matched to a gene: 12. The DNA for the CDR3 is TGTGCCTGGAGTGTAGTGGTACAGGGGCCTAGCGGCTACACCTTC. It yields the protein CAWSVVVQGPSGYTF.

The chain carries TRBV5-4 and TRBJ2-3, with a tentative D call TRBD2 (7 bases). This CDR3 has 15 amino acids. Trimming removed 4 bases from V and 2 bases from J, with 14 bases in between. CDR1 is SGHNT, CDR2 YYREEE, per germline (reference sequence). CDR3 in amino acids: CASSLDGGPTDTQYF. The CDR3, as DNA: TGTGCCAGCAGCCTTGACGGGGGGCCCACAGATACGCAGTATTTT.

The chain couples TRBV6-5 to TRBJ2-3; 8 bases are a match to TRBD2. Losses at the gene ends were 4 bases for V and 1 base for J; bases not matched to a gene: 4. CDR3 size: 15 residues. The germline gives CDR1 MNHEY, CDR2 SVGAGI. The CDR3 loop is CASSSRAGGTDTQYF. CDR3 DNA sequence: TGTGCCAGCAGTTCGCGAGCGGGGGGCACAGATACGCAGTATTTT.